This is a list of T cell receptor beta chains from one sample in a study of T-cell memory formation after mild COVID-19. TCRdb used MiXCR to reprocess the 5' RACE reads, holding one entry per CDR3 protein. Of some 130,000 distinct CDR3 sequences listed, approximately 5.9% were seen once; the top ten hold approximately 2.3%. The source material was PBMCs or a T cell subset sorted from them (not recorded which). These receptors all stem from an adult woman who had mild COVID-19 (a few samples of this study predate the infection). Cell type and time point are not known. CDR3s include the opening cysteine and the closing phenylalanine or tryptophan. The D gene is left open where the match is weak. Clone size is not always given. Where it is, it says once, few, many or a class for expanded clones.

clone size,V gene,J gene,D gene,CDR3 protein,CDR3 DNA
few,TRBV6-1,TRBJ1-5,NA,CASSPTANNQPQHF,TGTGCCAGCAGTCCGACAGCAAACAATCAGCCCCAGCATTTT
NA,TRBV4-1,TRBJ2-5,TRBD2,CASSQREGETQYF,TGCGCCAGCAGCCAAAGGGAGGGAGAGACCCAGTACTTC
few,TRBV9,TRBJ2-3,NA,CASSVDFGGRATQYF,TGTGCCAGCAGCGTAGACTTCGGGGGAAGGGCTACGCAGTATTTT
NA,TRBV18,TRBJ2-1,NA,CASSLLQVDEQFF,TGTGCCAGCTCACTCTTACAGGTCGATGAGCAGTTCTTC
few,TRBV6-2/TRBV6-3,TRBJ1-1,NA,CASTRDTEAFF,TGTGCCAGCACCCGGGACACTGAAGCTTTCTTT
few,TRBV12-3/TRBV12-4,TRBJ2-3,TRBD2,CASRGTSGRGDQYF,TGTGCCAGCAGGGGGACTAGCGGGAGAGGGGACCAGTATTTT
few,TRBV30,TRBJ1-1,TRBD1,CAWRFLDRGEGEAFF,TGTGCCTGGAGATTCCTGGACAGGGGGGAGGGTGAAGCTTTCTTT
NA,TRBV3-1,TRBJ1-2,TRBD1,CASSLNRDSYGYTF,TGTGCCAGCAGCCTGAACCGGGACAGCTATGGCTACACCTTC
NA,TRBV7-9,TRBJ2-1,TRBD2,CASSFRLAEARWDEQFF,TGTGCCAGCAGCTTCAGACTAGCGGAAGCCCGTTGGGATGAGCAGTTCTTC
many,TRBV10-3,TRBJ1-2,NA,CAISYGSQGDGYTF,TGTGCCATCAGTTACGGGTCACAGGGTGATGGCTACACCTTC
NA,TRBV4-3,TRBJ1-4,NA,CASSQDGGMNEKLFF,TGCGCCAGCAGCCAAGATGGAGGGATGAATGAAAAACTGTTTTTT
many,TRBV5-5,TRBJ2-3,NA,CASIRKPATDTQYF,TGTGCCAGCATTCGTAAGCCAGCCACAGATACGCAGTATTTT
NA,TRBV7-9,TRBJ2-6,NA,CASLVNVAGANVLTF,TGTGCCAGCCTCGTGAACGTCGCTGGGGCCAACGTCCTGACTTTC
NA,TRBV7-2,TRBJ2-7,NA,CASSLVVGVSEQYF,TGTGCCAGCAGCTTAGTTGTGGGAGTCTCCGAGCAGTACTTC
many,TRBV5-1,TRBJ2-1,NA,CASSLGDRQEQFF,TGCGCCAGCAGCTTGGGGGACCGCCAGGAGCAGTTCTTC
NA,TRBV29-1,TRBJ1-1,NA,CSVGVGSGTEAFF,TGCAGCGTTGGTGTGGGGTCCGGCACTGAAGCTTTCTTT
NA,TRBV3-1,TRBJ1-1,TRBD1,CASSPTGLNTEAFF,TGTGCCAGCAGCCCGACAGGGCTCAACACTGAAGCTTTCTTT